Below are 9 T cell receptor beta chains sequenced from a single sample in a study of blood T cell repertoires in COVID-19 (dated by TCRdb to 2018 to 2020). The library was generated by the immunoSEQ multiplex PCR assay. Entries here come from immuneACCESS through TCRdb and include only in-frame sequences with V and J called. Some clones fail to appear in such tables; in the studies checked, an unresolved V gene covers under half of the shortfall, and the cause of the remainder is unknown. Recorded for this sample are about 190,000 clones; 80% to 90% of them occurred a single time. The top ten constitute 2.5% to 3% of the sample. Sequencing input: peripheral blood. The receptor source for this set is a man aged 45-60 years with active or convalescent COVID-19.

As DNA, the CDR3 is TGTGCCAGCAGCTCAGTATTTAGCAATCAGCCCCAGCATTTT. Its translation: CASSSVFSNQPQHF. V and J are TRBV6-5 and TRBJ1-5; no definite D call. Germline CDR1 reads MNHEY; CDR2 reads SVGAGI. The length of the CDR3 is 14 residues. The V gene lost 6 bases and the J gene lost 0 bases, with 9 bases spanning the gap.

This clone was found a few times. The rearrangement joins TRBV7-2 to TRBJ2-6; TRBD1 agrees at 7 bases. V trimming: 3 bases; J trimming: 2 bases; junction bases outside the gene matches: 1. The CDR3 runs to 15 residues. The germline CDR1 and CDR2 sequences are SGHTA and FQGNSA. CDR3 DNA: TGTGCCAGCAGCTTTCAGGGGGCTGGGGCCAACGTCCTGACTTTC. Its protein is CASSFQGAGANVLTF.

This clone has only a few counts. The J gene is TRBJ1-4, the V gene TRBV7-9; no clear D gene. Looked up from germline, CDR1 is SEHNR and CDR2 is FQNEAQ (reference sequence). The CDR3 sequence is 14 residues long. V lost 7 bases and J 0 bases, leaving 9 bases between the germline ends. The CDR3 sequence is CASTNTTTNEKLFF. The CDR3 DNA reads as TGTGCCAGCACTAACACGACAACTAATGAAAAACTGTTTTTT.

This chain joins TRBV25-1 and TRBJ1-5; 7 nucleotides agree with TRBD1. The germline V gene has CDR1 MGHDK and CDR2 SYGVNS. This CDR3 spans 15 amino acids. The J segment lost 2 bases and the V segment lost 3 bases, leaving 4 bases of the junction unmatched. The DNA of the CDR3 is TGTGCCAGCAGTGAGCCCGGGACAGGCAATCAGCCCCAGCATTTT. Translation: CASSEPGTGNQPQHF. Drawing the rest from reference TRBV25-1 and TRBJ1-5, the complete variable domain is EADIYQTPRYLVIGTGKKITLECSQTMGHDKMYWYQQDPGMELHLIHYSYGVNSTEKGDLSSESTVSRIRTEHFPLTLESARPSHTSQYLCASSEPGTGNQPQHFGDGTRLSIL.

The CDR3 coding sequence is TGTGCCTGGAGTGTAAGTCTCGGCGGAGCCTACGAGCAGTACTTC. Translating gives CAWSVSLGGAYEQYF. This rearrangement joins TRBV30 to TRBJ2-7; D not certain. This CDR3 has 15 residues. Germline V CDR1 and CDR2: GTSNPN, SVGIG (reference sequence). V shed 0 bases and J shed 2 bases, with 14 bases lying between them.

The rearrangement joins TRBV6-1 to TRBJ1-5; D may be TRBD1 (5 bases). CDR1 is MNHNS and CDR2 is SASEGT in the germline V gene. The V end lost 1 base, the J end lost 5 bases, and 9 bases lay between the germline ends. The CDR3 runs 14 residues. For the CDR3, the DNA is TGTGCCAGCAGTGAAGGCGGGGGGTATCAGCCCCAGCATTTT. Residues: CASSEGGGYQPQHF.

The chain is built from TRBV24-1 and TRBJ1-5, with D perhaps TRBD1 (5 bases). The germline CDR1 and CDR2 sequences are KGHDR and SFDVKD. This CDR3 has 14 residues. V lost 11 bases and J lost 0, with 13 bases in between. The CDR3 region has the DNA TGTGCCAGTTCCATGGGGGGTAGCAATCAGCCCCAGCATTTT. It codes for CASSMGGSNQPQHF.

In nucleotides, the CDR3 is TGTGCCAGTAGTCCCCGGGTAGCGACATACGAGCAGTACTTC. Translating gives CASSPRVATYEQYF. The genes are TRBV19 and TRBJ2-7; a possible D gene is TRBD2 (5 bases). The germline V gene has CDR1 LNHDA and CDR2 SQIVND (reference sequence). Trimming took off 5 bases at V and 4 bases at J, with 15 bases between the two ends. The CDR3 covers 14 residues. Variable domain in full (rest from reference TRBV19 and TRBJ2-7): DGGITQSPKYLFRKEGQNVTLSCEQNLNHDAMYWYRQDPGQGLRLIYYSQIVNDFQKGDIAEGYSVSREKKESFPLTVTSAQKNPTAFYLCASSPRVATYEQYFGPGTRLTVT.

The rearrangement links TRBV5-4 to TRBJ1-2, with 7 positions matching TRBD1. From germline, CDR1 is SGHNT and CDR2 YYREEE (reference sequence). The CDR3 runs 14 residues. J gave up 8 bases and V 4 bases, and 11 bases lay outside the gene matches. This chain's CDR3 is CASSILQGINGYTF. CDR3 sequence (DNA): TGTGCCAGCAGCATACTACAGGGGATTAACGGCTACACCTTC.